The rows below give T cell receptor beta chains drawn from one sample of a study of cytomegalovirus exposure and HLA in healthy donors. Using immunoSEQ multiplex PCR, the repertoire was profiled, and TCRdb retains in-frame clones only, with some absent. The data hold about 120,000 clones, with 66% observed a single time. The sequencing sample was made of PBMCs. Receptors originate from a young man in good health and CMV-seronegative. CDR3s include the opening cysteine and the closing phenylalanine or tryptophan. Each record gives: J gene, D gene, clone size, V gene, CDR3 protein, CDR3 DNA. D genes are given only for firm matches. The size of a clone is reported for some rows only, either as once, few or many, or as a class for expanded clones.

TRBJ2-5	-	-	TRBV7-2	CASSLRRGPETQYF	TGTGCCAGCAGCTTAAGGCGGGGGCCGGAGACCCAGTACTTC
TRBJ2-1	-	-	TRBV2	CASSLRDISYNEQFF	TGTGCCAGCAGTCTCAGGGACATATCCTACAATGAGCAGTTCTTC
TRBJ2-2	-	-	TRBV9	CASSINQGIGELFF	TGTGCCAGCAGCATAAACCAGGGGATCGGGGAGCTGTTTTTT
TRBJ1-5	TRBD1	-	TRBV19	CASRDTGGGDQPQHF	TGTGCCAGTAGGGACACAGGGGGCGGGGATCAGCCCCAGCATTTT
TRBJ1-2	TRBD1	-	TRBV6-5	CASSSYRGLNGYTF	TGTGCCAGCAGTTCTTACAGGGGGCTGAATGGCTACACCTTC
TRBJ2-1	-	-	TRBV30	CAWSSTTNEQFF	TGTGCCTGGAGTTCCACAACCAATGAGCAGTTCTTC
TRBJ2-7	-	few	TRBV2	CASSVSGSYEQYF	TGTGCCAGCAGTGTAAGCGGGTCCTACGAGCAGTACTTC
TRBJ1-1	-	-	TRBV7-8	CASSLDSTEAFF	TGTGCCAGCAGCTTGGACAGTACTGAAGCTTTCTTT
TRBJ2-4	TRBD1	once	TRBV28	CASTVAGTGGIQYF	TGTGCCAGCACCGTAGCCGGGACAGGGGGCATTCAGTACTTC
TRBJ2-7	-	-	TRBV19	CASSPRGLAYEQYF	TGTGCCAGTAGTCCCAGGGGTCTTGCCTACGAGCAGTACTTC
TRBJ2-5	TRBD2	once	TRBV9	CASSTQTGTGGEAQYF	TGTGCCAGCAGCACACAGACCGGGACTGGGGGGGAGGCCCAGTACTTC
TRBJ2-3	-	-	TRBV28	CASSLTMAPTDTQYF	TGTGCCAGCAGTCTTACTATGGCCCCCACAGATACGCAGTATTTT
TRBJ1-3	-	few	TRBV7-2	CASSLPAGEGWVGNTIYF	TGTGCCAGCAGCTTACCCGCCGGGGAGGGATGGGTTGGAAACACCATATATTTT
TRBJ1-2	-	few	TRBV28	CASSLPGHKGYTF	TGTGCCAGCAGCCTTCCGGGACACAAGGGCTACACCTTC
TRBJ2-6	-	-	TRBV27	CASSLGLGSALTTSGANVLTF	TGTGCCAGCAGTTTAGGCCTCGGGTCAGCGTTAACCACCTCTGGGGCCAACGTCCTGACTTTC
TRBJ2-1	TRBD2	few	TRBV5-4	CASSDRGLAGWGSYNEQFF	TGTGCCAGCAGCGACCGGGGACTAGCGGGGTGGGGCTCCTACAATGAGCAGTTCTTC
TRBJ1-1	-	-	TRBV6-5	CASSYGGLNTEAFF	TGTGCCAGCAGTTACGGGGGCCTGAACACTGAAGCTTTCTTT
TRBJ1-6	TRBD1	few	TRBV5-4	CATYRDRGDSPLHF	TGTGCCACATACCGGGACAGGGGGGATTCACCCCTCCACTTT
TRBJ1-2	-	-	TRBV29-1	CSVRDTEAGYTF	TGCAGCGTTAGGGACACCGAAGCTGGCTACACCTTC
TRBJ2-7	TRBD2	-	TRBV19	CASSMTSGSASYEQYF	TGTGCCAGTAGTATGACTAGCGGGAGCGCCTCCTACGAGCAGTACTTC
TRBJ2-2	TRBD2	-	TRBV7-7	CASSLAPGGATGELFF	TGTGCCAGCAGCTTAGCCCCGGGGGGAGCAACCGGGGAGCTGTTTTTT
TRBJ2-7	TRBD2	once	TRBV7-6	CASSVGGAGGYLYEQYF	TGTGCCAGCAGCGTGGGGGGGGCGGGAGGATATCTATACGAGCAGTACTTC
TRBJ2-2	-	-	TRBV4-2	CASSRIAGVTPGELFF	TGTGCCAGCAGCCGGATCGCCGGGGTGACACCTGGGGAGCTGTTTTTT
TRBJ2-3	-	-	TRBV9	CASSQGQLTDTQYF	TGTGCCAGCAGCCAAGGACAACTCACAGATACGCAGTATTTT
TRBJ2-5	-	-	TRBV28	CASSLAGGGGETQYF	TGTGCCAGCAGTTTAGCTGGGGGCGGGGGAGAGACCCAGTACTTC
TRBJ2-1	-	-	TRBV28	CASSLRQANNEQFF	TGTGCCAGCAGCCTACGGCAGGCCAACAATGAGCAGTTCTTC
TRBJ1-2	-	-	TRBV29-1	CSVSGARGYTF	TGCAGCGTTTCAGGGGCGCGTGGCTACACCTTC
TRBJ2-7	TRBD1	-	TRBV5-4	CASSPTGEEQYF	TGTGCCAGCAGCCCGACAGGGGAGGAGCAGTACTTC
TRBJ2-1	TRBD2	-	TRBV2	CASSDGGLAGGPYEQFF	TGTGCCAGCAGTGATGGCGGGCTGGCGGGGGGGCCCTATGAGCAGTTCTTC
TRBJ1-1	TRBD1	-	TRBV30	CAWSIGQVMNTEAFF	TGTGCCTGGAGTATTGGACAGGTCATGAACACTGAAGCTTTCTTT
TRBJ1-2	-	-	TRBV9	CASSVVDSTNYGYTF	TGTGCCAGCAGCGTAGTAGACAGCACTAACTATGGCTACACCTTC
TRBJ2-7	-	-	TRBV30	CAWSGAYEQYF	TGTGCCTGGAGTGGAGCCTACGAGCAGTACTTC
TRBJ2-5	TRBD2	-	TRBV6-1	CASSETSGGAETQYF	TGTGCCAGCAGTGAAACTAGCGGGGGGGCAGAGACCCAGTACTTC
TRBJ2-3	-	-	TRBV28	CASSLLLRDTQYF	TGTGCCAGCAGTTTACTTCTTCGAGATACGCAGTATTTT
TRBJ2-1	-	-	TRBV6-1	CASSAQTTSFGEQFF	TGTGCCAGCAGTGCCCAGACCACTAGTTTTGGTGAGCAGTTCTTC
TRBJ1-5	-	few	TRBV2	CASSPRGNNQPQHF	TGTGCCAGCAGTCCCCGGGGGAACAATCAGCCCCAGCATTTT
TRBJ1-5	-	few	TRBV4-3	CASSQDARSNQPQHF	TGCGCCAGCAGCCAAGATGCCCGGAGCAATCAGCCCCAGCATTTT
TRBJ2-7	-	medium-sized	TRBV29-1	CSALGAYEQYF	TGCAGCGCTTTGGGGGCTTACGAGCAGTACTTC
TRBJ2-7	TRBD2	-	TRBV10-2	CASSVTAGGGYEQYF	TGCGCCAGCAGTGTTACAGCGGGAGGCGGGTACGAGCAGTACTTC
TRBJ1-5	-	-	TRBV27	CASSLSGAQPQHF	TGTGCCAGCAGTTTATCAGGGGCTCAGCCCCAGCATTTT
TRBJ2-6	-	-	TRBV29-1	CSVTDRTASGANVLTF	TGCAGCGTGACCGACAGGACAGCTTCTGGGGCCAACGTCCTGACTTTC
TRBJ2-1	-	-	TRBV7-7	CASSLRRDGYNEQFF	TGTGCCAGCAGCCTACGGAGGGACGGCTACAATGAGCAGTTCTTC
TRBJ1-2	TRBD1	-	TRBV7-9	CASSFGTAGYTF	TGTGCCAGCAGCTTCGGGACAGCCGGCTACACCTTC
TRBJ1-2	-	-	TRBV15	CATRAGGLYGYTF	TGTGCCACCAGGGCAGGTGGATTGTATGGCTACACCTTC
TRBJ1-5	-	-	TRBV5-1	CASSLEPTGSNQPQHF	TGCGCCAGCAGCTTAGAACCCACGGGAAGCAATCAGCCCCAGCATTTT
TRBJ2-1	-	once	TRBV19	CASSGDWSSYNEQFF	TGTGCCAGTAGTGGGGACTGGAGCTCCTACAATGAGCAGTTCTTC
TRBJ2-2	-	few	TRBV11-2	CASSLVAVTGELFF	TGTGCCAGCAGCTTAGTGGCGGTCACCGGGGAGCTGTTTTTT
TRBJ2-7	TRBD2	-	TRBV7-2	CASSLPRGAPREEQYF	TGTGCCAGCAGCCTCCCGCGGGGGGCCCCCAGGGAGGAGCAGTACTTC
TRBJ2-1	TRBD2	-	TRBV27	CATRPPGRAYNEQFF	TGTGCCACCAGACCCCCCGGGAGGGCCTACAATGAGCAGTTCTTC
TRBJ1-5	-	-	TRBV19	CASSFHGGSNQPQHF	TGTGCCAGTAGTTTTCACGGTGGTAGCAATCAGCCCCAGCATTTT
TRBJ2-1	TRBD1	-	TRBV28	CASSTTRGGSSYNEQFF	TGTGCCAGCAGTACGACTCGAGGGGGCAGCTCCTACAATGAGCAGTTCTTC
TRBJ2-7	TRBD1	few	TRBV6-1	CASSRDRGSYEQYF	TGTGCCAGCAGCCGGGACAGGGGATCCTACGAGCAGTACTTC
TRBJ1-2	-	few	TRBV28	CASSVRGMHYGYTF	TGTGCCAGCAGTGTCAGGGGCATGCACTATGGCTACACCTTC
TRBJ1-2	-	-	TRBV7-2	CASSLVQGPNYGYTF	TGTGCCAGCAGCTTAGTCCAGGGTCCTAACTATGGCTACACCTTC
TRBJ2-7	TRBD1	few	TRBV15	CATSRDGTGVIYEQYF	TGTGCCACCAGCAGAGACGGGACAGGTGTAATTTACGAGCAGTACTTC
TRBJ2-3	-	-	TRBV7-7	CASSGGTPDTQYF	TGTGCCAGCAGTGGCGGGACTCCGGATACGCAGTATTTT
TRBJ2-3	TRBD1	-	TRBV5-1	CASSSGTGSTDTQYF	TGCGCCAGCAGTTCAGGGACAGGGAGCACAGATACGCAGTATTTT
TRBJ1-5	-	few	TRBV6-5	CASSHEWSQPQHF	TGTGCCAGCAGCCACGAGTGGAGTCAGCCCCAGCATTTT
TRBJ2-2	-	once	TRBV28	CASSLGLMNTGELFF	TGTGCCAGCAGTTTAGGGCTGATGAACACCGGGGAGCTGTTTTTT
TRBJ2-5	TRBD2	-	TRBV6-5	CASSYPSGGVETQYF	TGTGCCAGCAGTTACCCCTCGGGGGGAGTAGAGACCCAGTACTTC